These 5 T cell receptor beta chains came from one sample sequenced in a study of cytomegalovirus exposure and HLA in healthy donors. PCR amplification relied on 60 Vbeta primers (plus 13 Jbeta primers). Data came from immunoSEQ multiplex PCR; TCRdb stores just in-frame clones and leaves some out. Among 210,000 or so clones, over 75% were seen once, and the ten largest hold around 1.8%. The sample was PBMCs. The receptors here all came from a man between 18 and 35 years old in good health and CMV-seronegative.

The V call is TRBV29-1, the J call TRBJ2-1; D remains unclear. Trimming removed 5 bases at V and 4 bases at J, with 3 bases between. In germline, CDR1 is SQVTM, CDR2 ANQGSEA. CDR3 length: 10 residues. CDR3 DNA sequence: TGCAGCGTTCTGTACAATGAGCAGTTCTTC. This codes for CSVLYNEQFF.

J is TRBJ2-1 and V is TRBV5-1; 8 positions agree with TRBD1. Trimming at V came to 4 bases and at J to 5 bases, leaving 11 bases not matched to a gene. Germline-derived CDR1 and CDR2 are SGHRS and YFSETQ. The CDR3 contains 16 residues. CDR3 amino acids: CASSRETGESHNEQFF. In DNA, the CDR3 is TGCGCCAGCAGCAGGGAGACAGGGGAGAGTCACAATGAGCAGTTCTTC.

The chain carries TRBV6-5 and TRBJ1-1; TRBD1 aligns across 7 bases. CDR1 is MNHEY, CDR2 SVGAGI, per germline. This CDR3 has 15 amino acids. With 5 bases clipped from V and 5 bases from J, the junction kept 11 bases outside the gene matches. CDR3 region: CASSQRQGGGTEAFF. The DNA of the CDR3 is TGTGCCAGCAGTCAACGACAGGGTGGGGGGACTGAAGCTTTCTTT.

In DNA form, the CDR3 reads TGTGCCAGTAGTATAGGACTCTCTATGAACACTGAAGCTTTCTTT. It is translated as CASSIGLSMNTEAFF. The chain links TRBV19 to TRBJ1-1; D unresolved. The V and J ends lost 1 base and 0 bases respectively, with 9 bases between them. This CDR3 contains 15 residues. Looked up from germline, CDR1 is LNHDA and CDR2 is SQIVND (reference sequence).

The rearrangement links TRBV6-5 to TRBJ2-5; maybe TRBD1 (5 bases). This CDR3 spans 14 amino acids. V was pared by 6 bases and J by 4 bases, with 15 bases between. Germline-derived CDR1 and CDR2 are MNHEY and SVGAGI. CDR3 sequence (DNA): TGTGCCAGCAGGCGGAAACAGGTTTTAGAGACCCAGTACTTC. Its protein product is CASRRKQVLETQYF.